These 18 T cell receptor beta chains came from one sample sequenced in a study of regulatory T cells in long-lasting Graves disease. Researchers made TCR beta libraries by using iRepertoire HTBI primers and running Arm-PCR on CDR3 regions. MiXCR was run by TCRdb on the multiplex PCR reads, yielding one entry per CDR3 protein. The sample includes about 400,000 distinct CDR3 sequences, 15% to 19% seen only once; the top ten take about 20%. Specified time point: newly diagnosed GD, antithyroid drugs for less than 3 months. PBMCs provided the RNA from which the TCR library was made. Sequencing used peripheral blood mononuclear cells (PBMCs), obtained at new diagnosis, from a patient treated with antithyroid drugs. These TCRs come from a female donor with Graves disease.

This clonotype has at least ten counts. This chain links TRBV2 with TRBJ1-4; 8 bases are shared with TRBD1. V was clipped by 0 bases and J by 13 bases; unmatched bases: 13. In germline, CDR1 is SNHLY, CDR2 FYNNEI. The CDR3 consists of 16 residues. The CDR3 DNA reads as TGTGCCAGCAGTGAAGCAGGCGACAGGGGAATTCTAGGACTGTTTTTT. Residues: CASSEAGDRGILGLFF.

The chain links TRBV20-1 to TRBJ1-2, with D perhaps matching TRBD1 (5 bases). Germline V gene data show CDR1 as DFQATT and CDR2 as SNEGSKA (reference sequence). The CDR3 is 14 amino acids. V was clipped by 6 bases and J by 4 bases, with 18 bases between them. The CDR3 region has the DNA TGCAGTGCCTCTAGCAGGGCCTCCTTCTATGGCTACACCTTC. This encodes CSASSRASFYGYTF.

This clonotype showed up many times. The chain couples TRBV30 to TRBJ2-3, with 7 bases fitting TRBD1. Germline V gene lookup returns CDR1 GTSNPN and CDR2 SVGIG (reference sequence). With 8 bases clipped from V and 0 bases from J, the junction kept 2 bases outside the gene matches. The CDR3 contains 12 residues. The CDR3 sequence: CAGTVSTDTQYF. In DNA, the CDR3 is TGTGCCGGGACAGTTAGCACAGATACGCAGTATTTT.

This clonotype was seen repeatedly, ten times or more. V gene TRBV13 combines with J gene TRBJ1-2; tentative D call: TRBD1 (6 bases). Germline V CDR1 and CDR2: PRHDT, FYEKMQ (reference sequence). This CDR3 spans 14 amino acids. Trimming left V 6 bases short and J 2 bases short, with 13 bases between. CDR3 amino acids: CASSQDRSNYGYTF. CDR3 sequence (DNA): TGTGCCAGCAGTCAGGACAGATCAAACTATGGCTACACCTTC.

A few counts support this clonotype. The chain has TRBV15 and TRBJ2-7, with D possibly being TRBD1 (6 bases). The CDR3 covers 15 residues. Trimming took off 1 base at V and 2 bases at J, with 12 bases between the two ends. In germline, CDR1 is LNHNV, CDR2 YYDKDF (reference sequence). The CDR3 sequence is CATSRGTDGAYEQYF. CDR3 sequence (DNA): TGTGCCACCAGCAGAGGGACAGATGGAGCCTACGAGCAGTACTTC.

This clonotype was recorded at least ten times. The chain employs TRBV28 and TRBJ2-2, with a possible D match to TRBD2 (5 bases). The V gene's germline CDR1 is MDHEN and CDR2 SYDVKM. This CDR3 has 16 amino acids. V was cut by 6 bases and J by 4 bases, with 18 bases left in between. CDR3 coding DNA: TGTGCCAGCAGCCCTATTCGGAGGTCGGGCACCGGGGAGCTGTTTTTT. This codes for CASSPIRRSGTGELFF.

The table lists this clonotype with many counts. This chain uses TRBV29-1 with TRBJ2-5; possibly TRBD1 or TRBD2 for D (6 bases each). Germline values: CDR1 SQVTM, CDR2 ANQGSEA. This CDR3 contains 16 residues. V was trimmed by 2 bases and J by 2 bases, leaving 18 bases between them. The CDR3 sequence is CSVESGEAEVQETQYF. The DNA of the CDR3 is TGCAGCGTTGAATCAGGGGAGGCAGAGGTTCAAGAGACCCAGTACTTC.

V and J are TRBV27 and TRBJ1-1; no clear D gene. The CDR3 sequence is 13 residues long. Trimming cost V 5 bases and J 4 bases, with 11 bases left between them. Germline V CDR1 and CDR2: MNHEY, SMNVEV (reference sequence). CDR3 residues: CASSPRAGTEAFF. In nucleotides, the CDR3 is TGTGCCAGCAGTCCACGGGCGGGCACTGAAGCTTTCTTT.

Turning to this clonotype: This could be a read error, since a much larger clone is one nucleotide away. The gene calls are TRBV11-2 and TRBJ2-7; the D is unclear. The CDR3 consists of 14 residues. Germline values: CDR1 SGHAT, CDR2 FQNNGV. The DNA of the CDR3 is TGTGCCAGCAGCCCCCCTTCCGACTCCCACGAGCAGTACTTC. It translates to CASSPPSDSHEQYF. Full variable domain (outside the CDR3, taken from reference TRBV11-2 and TRBJ2-7): EAGVAQSPRYKIIEKRQSVAFWCNPISGHATLYWYQQILGQGPKLLIQFQNNGVVDDSQLPKDRFSAERLKGVDSTLKIQPAKLEDSAVYLCASSPPSDSHEQYFGPGTRLTVT.

This chain joins TRBV6-1 and TRBJ2-3, with 7 nucleotides matching TRBD1. Per the germline V gene, CDR1 is MNHNS and CDR2 is SASEGT. This CDR3 has 15 residues. V lost 4 bases to trimming and J lost 4 bases; unmatched junction nucleotides: 8. The CDR3 DNA follows: TGTGCCAGCAGTGGCCCGACAGGGAGCTCAGATACGCAGTATTTT. Translated, it gives CASSGPTGSSDTQYF.

The rearrangement joins TRBV6-1 to TRBJ2-1; D gene ambiguous. The CDR3 consists of 13 residues. Looked up from germline, CDR1 is MNHNS and CDR2 is SASEGT. The germline V and J ends were trimmed by 4 bases and 10 bases, with 14 bases remaining between them. In DNA, the CDR3 is TGTGCCAGCAGTGTTTTGGCTTACCGGGAGCAGTTCTTC. This codes for CASSVLAYREQFF.

The V and J genes are TRBV29-1 and TRBJ2-1; maybe TRBD2 (5 bases). The CDR3 has 14 amino acids. Germline values: CDR1 SQVTM, CDR2 ANQGSEA. V lost 7 bases, J lost 0 bases, and 13 bases lay in between. Here the CDR3 DNA reads TGCAGCGCTCCGAGCGGACCCTCCTACAATGAGCAGTTCTTC. Translated, it gives CSAPSGPSYNEQFF.

This clonotype was seen ten or more times. V gene TRBV10-3 combines with J gene TRBJ2-7; 9 nucleotides align to TRBD1. The CDR3 loop spans 14 amino acids. Unmatched junction bases numbered 10, after V lost 7 bases and J lost 6 bases. CDR1 is ENHRY and CDR2 is SYGVKD in the germline V gene. CDR3 bases: TGTGCCATCAAACCCGGGACAGGGAACGGCGAGCAGTACTTC. It codes for CAIKPGTGNGEQYF.

The chain joins TRBV30 to TRBJ1-1; 11 bases are a match to TRBD1. Unmatched junction bases numbered 13, after V lost 1 base and J lost 3 bases. There are 18 residues in the CDR3. The germline gives CDR1 GTSNPN, CDR2 SVGIG (reference sequence). In DNA, the CDR3 is TGTGCCTGGAGTGGATTTGGACAGGGGGCGCGGGGTGACACTGAAGCTTTCTTT. It codes for CAWSGFGQGARGDTEAFF. Combining the CDR3 with reference TRBV30 and TRBJ1-1 gives the whole variable domain SQTIHQWPATLVQPVGSPLSLECTVEGTSNPNLYWYRQAAGRGLQLLFYSVGIGQISSEVPQNLSASRPQDRQFILSSKKLLLSDSGFYLCAWSGFGQGARGDTEAFFGQGTRLTVV.

As to this clonotype: Since a much larger clone is just one base distant, this may be a read error. Here the CDR3 omits its conserved ending phenylalanine or tryptophan, so a read error is the likely source. The chain employs TRBV6-2 or TRBV6-3 and TRBJ1-2, with D hard to call. Germline values: CDR1 MNHEY, CDR2 SVGEGT. Trimming took 2 bases from V and 0 from J, leaving 4 bases between them. The CDR3 loop spans 13 amino acids. The chain's CDR3 is CASSYTPNYGYTL. The CDR3 DNA sequence: TGTGCCAGCAGTTACACACCTAACTATGGCTACACCTTA.

At least ten counts were recorded for this clonotype. This sequence joins TRBV7-2 and TRBJ2-7; weak D call: TRBD2 (6 bases). CDR1 is SGHTA and CDR2 is FQGNSA in the germline V gene. CDR3 length equals 14 residues. V was trimmed by 3 bases and J by 9 bases, leaving 18 bases between them. The CDR3 nucleotides are TGTGCCAGCAGCTTGGCGTTCTGGAGGGCATGGCAGTACTTC. It encodes CASSLAFWRAWQYF.

This clonotype was found a few times. V gene TRBV5-4 combines with J gene TRBJ1-2; 9 nucleotides agree with TRBD1. Germline loops: CDR1 SGHNT, CDR2 YYREEE (reference sequence). The V and J ends lost 4 bases and 3 bases, in that order; junction bases with no gene match: 10. This CDR3 region has 16 residues. The CDR3 DNA reads as TGTGCCAGCAGCCCCCCCACCGGACAGGGGTACTATGGCTACACCTTC. Translation gives CASSPPTGQGYYGYTF.

This clonotype occurred a few times. The gene calls are TRBV27 and TRBJ1-1; 8 bases map to TRBD1. CDR3 length: 15 amino acids. V was pared by 5 bases and J by 5 bases, with 10 bases of the junction left unmatched. Germline CDR1 reads MNHEY; CDR2 reads SMNVEV (reference sequence). The CDR3 DNA sequence: TGTGCCAGCAGTCGGTCTTCAGGGGGCGGGACTGAAGCTTTCTTT. Translated: CASSRSSGGGTEAFF.